This T cell receptor (beta chain) was captured by sequencing in a study of blood T cell repertoires in COVID-19. Across the whole study: Samples taken during acute and convalescent COVID-19 were collected in the United States, Italy and Spain. T cells, B-cell-depleted T cells, or PBMCs provided the cDNA or gDNA that served as material.

This CDR3 has 14 residues. Authors' data handling: Nucleated cell counts were estimated from reference gene primer amplification. Profiling relied on immunoSEQ multiplex PCR, and the TCRdb table lists in-frame clones only, not all of them. That table is the source of V, J and clone size, and D and trimming were worked out from the DNA. The sample has about 140,000 clones; about 76% are singletons. The TCR sequence derives from a human donor in a cohort sampled during active COVID-19. The chain employs TRBV21-1 and TRBJ2-7; the listed D gene, TRBD1, was not tested against the DNA. TRBV21-1 is given as a pseudogene. Sequenced sample: peripheral blood. DNA for the CDR3: TGTGCCAGCAGCGATCAAGACAGGTGCTACGAGCAGTACTTC. It encodes CASSDQDRCYEQYF.